A selection of T cell receptor beta chains follows, all from one sample in a study of T cells in Graves' hyperthyroidism and ophthalmopathy. TCRdb redid the calling of the multiplex PCR reads with MiXCR, one entry per CDR3 protein. The profile shows around 420,000 distinct CDR3 sequences, 15% to 19% of them singletons. The source material was blood. These receptors were obtained from a woman younger than 30 with Graves' hyperthyroidism. CDR3s include the opening cysteine and the closing phenylalanine or tryptophan.

cdr3_aa j_call v_call cdr3_length
CAISEWASGRSTKDTQYF TRBJ2-3 TRBV10-3 18
CASSLKPQGNQPQHF TRBJ1-5 TRBV12-3/TRBV12-4 15
CAISVFLGTGDSNEQFF TRBJ2-1 TRBV10-3 17
CASSFGGNYEQYF TRBJ2-7 TRBV12-3/TRBV12-4 13
CSGRLAGDTDTQYF TRBJ2-3 TRBV29-1 14
CASREGLLGGYTF TRBJ1-2 TRBV6-1 13
CASSLEFQGSYEQYF TRBJ2-7 TRBV5-5 15
CASSGNRALVYEQYF TRBJ2-7 TRBV11-2 15
CASSRGPRTSGGTDTQYF TRBJ2-3 TRBV4-1 18
CASSPLLAGEGNEQFF TRBJ2-1 TRBV6-1 16
CSAISGRRGWYADTQYF TRBJ2-3 TRBV20-1 17
CSVEDDRGREETQYF TRBJ2-5 TRBV29-1 15
CASSPTFDREQETQYF TRBJ2-5 TRBV7-9 16
CASSWVSSNEQFF TRBJ2-1 TRBV6-5 13
CSASLEGRKTQYF TRBJ2-5 TRBV20-1 13
CASSESHSYYGYTF TRBJ1-2 TRBV6-1 14
CASSQEGKGSTDTQYF TRBJ2-3 TRBV14 16
CASSPNRESYGYTF TRBJ1-2 TRBV18 14
CASSYSSGLGDQPQHF TRBJ1-5 TRBV6-5 16
CSATLAGGPVYEQYF TRBJ2-7 TRBV20-1 15
CASRLGSYEQYF TRBJ2-7 TRBV27 12
CASSESPGGYGYTF TRBJ1-2 TRBV2 14
CASNKGYSNQPQHF TRBJ1-5 TRBV19 14
CASSGGTGFYGYTF TRBJ1-2 TRBV9 14
CASRLAGSYNEQFF TRBJ2-1 TRBV4-1 14
CASSHGTALTQYF TRBJ2-5 TRBV12-3/TRBV12-4 13
CASSPRQYGYEQYF TRBJ2-7 TRBV18 14
CASSVSGSNDEQYF TRBJ2-7 TRBV9 14
CASSPDRLATEAFF TRBJ1-1 TRBV7-6 14
CASSLASDSGYETQYF TRBJ2-5 TRBV5-6 16
CASSLVGAHRGDTQYF TRBJ2-3 TRBV12-3/TRBV12-4 16
CASSYFVGGINEQFF TRBJ2-1 TRBV6-1 15
CASSQTVADTQYF TRBJ2-3 TRBV4-1 13
CATSRDNGPPGYGYTF TRBJ1-2 TRBV15 16
CASSLGQGADNSPLHF TRBJ1-6 TRBV18 16
CSDGTGGAGTGELFF TRBJ2-2 TRBV29-1 15
CATSERDRGGYGYTF TRBJ1-2 TRBV24-1 15
CSARGALAGVGEQYF TRBJ2-7 TRBV20-1 15
CASSFPPPGGYTF TRBJ1-2 TRBV12-3/TRBV12-4 13
CASSLSPGIYEQYF TRBJ2-7 TRBV6-1 14
CASRPGQGPLEQYF TRBJ2-7 TRBV24-1 14
CASSSQAGGNEQYF TRBJ2-7 TRBV27 14
CSVGVGQGLIGYTF TRBJ1-2 TRBV29-1 14
CASSHATPTSGTDTQYF TRBJ2-3 TRBV19 17
CASSQVRGAEKLFF TRBJ1-4 TRBV14 14
CASSPVEKTSYGYTF TRBJ1-2 TRBV18 15
CASSESGQVGEQYF TRBJ2-7 TRBV10-2 14
CASSLPRDNQPQHF TRBJ1-5 TRBV6-1 14
CASSPGQELGLGSYTF TRBJ1-2 TRBV5-1 16
CASNPQYLTGHVYGYTF TRBJ1-2 TRBV7-2 17